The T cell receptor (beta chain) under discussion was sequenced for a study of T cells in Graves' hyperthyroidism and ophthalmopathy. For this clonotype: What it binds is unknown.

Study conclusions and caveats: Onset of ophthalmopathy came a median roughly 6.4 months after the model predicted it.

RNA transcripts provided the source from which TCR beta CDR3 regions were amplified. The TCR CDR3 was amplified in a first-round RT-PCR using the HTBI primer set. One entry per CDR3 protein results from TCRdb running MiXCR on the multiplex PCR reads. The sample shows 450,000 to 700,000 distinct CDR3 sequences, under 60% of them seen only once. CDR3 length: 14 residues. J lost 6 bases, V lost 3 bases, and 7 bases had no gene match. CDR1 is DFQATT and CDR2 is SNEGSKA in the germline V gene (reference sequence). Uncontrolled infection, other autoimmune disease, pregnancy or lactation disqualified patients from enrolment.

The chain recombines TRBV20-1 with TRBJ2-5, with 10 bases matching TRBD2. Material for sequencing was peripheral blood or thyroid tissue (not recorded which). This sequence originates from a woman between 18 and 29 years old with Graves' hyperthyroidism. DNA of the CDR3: TGCAGTGCTAGTCTAGCGGGAGATGTAAAGACCCAGTACTTC. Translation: CSASLAGDVKTQYF.